The subject of this entry is one TCR beta chain. Its target is unknown. This sample was included in a study of shared clonotypes between healthy human individuals. Regarding the study as a whole: Rarefaction curves obtained for sorted subsets showed sequencing incomplete despite large depth.

There were only Caucasian adults among the donors, and all lived in Nashville, Tennessee. Splitting of CD4+ cells produced CD45RA+ naive and CD45RA-negative memory subsets. This table comes from immunoSEQ multiplex PCR, and its TCRdb copy is limited to in-frame clones, with some not included. The table records more than 1,200,000 clones, 98% of them present only once. Germline-derived CDR1 and CDR2 are SGHRS and YFSETQ. V was clipped by 0 bases and J by 2 bases, with 13 bases between them. CDR3 length equals 16 residues. The V gene is TRBV5-1, the J gene TRBJ2-3; no reliable D call. The sequencing sample was made of naive CD4+ T cells sorted from blood. Subset denoted: CD45RA+ positively selected. The clonotype was recovered from a man under 40 in good health. The CDR3 DNA is TGCGCCAGCAGCTTGGGATCTAGAAGAAACACAGATACGCAGTATTTT. Translating gives CASSLGSRRNTDTQYF.